This T cell receptor beta chain came from a study of cytotoxic CD8 clonotypes in ibrutinib-treated CLL. For the study at large: Response samples were obtained once patients had received a median about 12 months of treatment, range 6 to 36. Per sample, productive templates averaged 255,043 and productive rearrangements averaged about 92,000.

Depth targeted 1 in 200,000 to 1 in 1 million T cells, averaging around 10x coverage per clonotype. The method was immunoSEQ multiplex PCR; TCRdb's version includes in-frame clones alone and lacks a portion of them. The sample holds approximately 130,000 clones, 84% seen once. Study-level results: Clonality (at baseline) was higher than in age-matched healthy donors and tracked circulating CD8+ T-cell counts.

Germline CDR1 and CDR2: SGHTS and YDEGEE. CDR3 length: 14 residues. The V segment lost 4 bases and the J segment 3 bases; nucleotides outside the gene matches: 6. This clone was recorded once. As yet, its antigen is unknown. V is TRBV5-8 and J is TRBJ2-7; 8 nucleotides line up with TRBD1. The sample in question was PBMCs, obtained after 24 months of ibrutinib treatment. The clonotype was recovered from a human donor with chronic lymphocytic leukemia. The CDR3 nucleotides read TGTGCCAGCAGCCTCTGGACAGGGATCTACGAGCAGTACTTC. Its translation: CASSLWTGIYEQYF.